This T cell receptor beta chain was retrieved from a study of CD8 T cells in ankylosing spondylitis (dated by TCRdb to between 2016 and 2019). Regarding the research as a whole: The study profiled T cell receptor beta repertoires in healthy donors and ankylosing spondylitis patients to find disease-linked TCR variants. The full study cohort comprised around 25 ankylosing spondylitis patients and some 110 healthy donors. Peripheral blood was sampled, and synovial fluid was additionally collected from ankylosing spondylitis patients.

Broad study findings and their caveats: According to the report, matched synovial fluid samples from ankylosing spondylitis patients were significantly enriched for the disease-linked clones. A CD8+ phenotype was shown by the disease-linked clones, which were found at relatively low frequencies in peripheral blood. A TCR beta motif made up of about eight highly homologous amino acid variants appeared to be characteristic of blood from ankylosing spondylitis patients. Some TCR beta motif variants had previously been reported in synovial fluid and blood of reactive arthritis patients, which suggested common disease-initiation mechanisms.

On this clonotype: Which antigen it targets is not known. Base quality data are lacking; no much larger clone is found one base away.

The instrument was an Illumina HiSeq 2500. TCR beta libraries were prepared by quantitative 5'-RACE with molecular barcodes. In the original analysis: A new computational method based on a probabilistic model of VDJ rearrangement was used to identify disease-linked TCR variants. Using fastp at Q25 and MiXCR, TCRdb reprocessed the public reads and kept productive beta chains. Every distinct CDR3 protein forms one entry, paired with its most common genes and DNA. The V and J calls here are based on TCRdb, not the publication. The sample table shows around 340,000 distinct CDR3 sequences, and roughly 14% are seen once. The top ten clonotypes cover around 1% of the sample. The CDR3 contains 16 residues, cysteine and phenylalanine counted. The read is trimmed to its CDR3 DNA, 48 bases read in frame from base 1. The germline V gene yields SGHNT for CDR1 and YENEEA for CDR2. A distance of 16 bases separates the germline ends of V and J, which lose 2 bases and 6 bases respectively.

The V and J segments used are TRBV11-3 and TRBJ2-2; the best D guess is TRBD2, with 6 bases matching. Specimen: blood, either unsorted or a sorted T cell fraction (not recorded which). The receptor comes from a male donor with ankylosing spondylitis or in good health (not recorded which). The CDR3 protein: CASSLNGRAGSGELFF. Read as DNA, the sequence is TGTGCCAGCAGCTTAAATGGCAGGGCGGGGTCCGGGGAGCTGTTTTTT. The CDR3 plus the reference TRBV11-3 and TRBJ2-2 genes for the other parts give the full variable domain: EAGVVQSPRYKIIEKKQPVAFWCNPISGHNTLYWYLQNLGQGPELLIRYENEEAVDDSQLPKDRFSAERLKGVDSTLKIQPAELGDSAVYLCASSLNGRAGSGELFFGEGSRLTVL.